These T cell receptor beta chains were read from a single sample in a study of T cell responses to AZD1222 COVID-19 vaccine. Repertoires were generated with immunoSEQ multiplex PCR, while TCRdb's copy carries only in-frame clones and drops some. The sample has approximately 150,000 clones; 90% are singletons. Material: peripheral blood, obtained on day 0 of AZD1222 vaccination. These receptors originate from an adult in good health. Each CDR3 is given with its conserved first and last residue. Fields, in order: V gene, J gene, D gene, clone size, CDR3 DNA, CDR3 protein. The D gene is left open where the match is weak. Clone size is shown for a subset of rows, as once, few, many or a class of expanded clone.

TRBV7-2	TRBJ2-1	TRBD2	NA	TGTGCCAGCAGCTTAACAACTAGCGGGCGAAAGCAGTTCTTC	CASSLTTSGRKQFF
TRBV5-1	TRBJ1-2	NA	NA	TGCGCCAGCAGCCCGGCCGGAGGGAACTATGGCTACACCTTC	CASSPAGGNYGYTF
TRBV4-2	TRBJ2-1	TRBD2	NA	TGTGCCAGCAGCCAGGTATTAGCGGGGGGACTTTACAATGAGCAGTTCTTC	CASSQVLAGGLYNEQFF
TRBV4-3	TRBJ2-2	NA	NA	TGCGCCAGCAGCCAAGATCCAAGGCAGGGAACGAACACCGGGGAGCTGTTTTTT	CASSQDPRQGTNTGELFF
TRBV6-2/TRBV6-3	TRBJ2-3	NA	NA	TGTGCCAGCAGTTACTCCACACGGGACACAGATACGCAGTATTTT	CASSYSTRDTDTQYF
TRBV27	TRBJ1-1	NA	NA	TGTGCCAGCAAACGACCGGGACGGGAAGCTTTCTTT	CASKRPGREAFF
TRBV7-2	TRBJ2-3	TRBD2	NA	TGTGCCAGCAGCCCTAAGGGGCTAGCGGGGGGGCGGTCAGATACGCAGTATTTT	CASSPKGLAGGRSDTQYF
TRBV10-3	TRBJ2-7	TRBD2	NA	TGTGCCATCTGGGGGGGTACCTACGAGCAGTACTTC	CAIWGGTYEQYF
TRBV5-6	TRBJ2-1	NA	once	TGTGCCAGCCAGGAGGTGATTGAGGGCGGTAATGAGCAGTTCTTC	CASQEVIEGGNEQFF
TRBV7-2	TRBJ1-5	NA	NA	TGTGCCAGCAGCTTACGGACAGCCCCGGGTCAGCCCCAGCATTTT	CASSLRTAPGQPQHF
TRBV9	TRBJ1-3	NA	NA	TGTGCCAGCAGCTTCCAGGAGGGGGGTTCTGGAAACACCATATATTTT	CASSFQEGGSGNTIYF
TRBV14	TRBJ1-3	NA	NA	TGTGCCAGCAGCCTCCGGGGACCTGGAAACACCATATATTTT	CASSLRGPGNTIYF
TRBV10-1	TRBJ2-1	NA	NA	TGCGCCAGCAGTGAGTCCCCAGGGCTTTACAATGAGCAGTTCTTC	CASSESPGLYNEQFF
TRBV7-6	TRBJ2-1	NA	NA	TGTGCCAGCAGCCCGCTGGACTTTAGTAGAGGTGAGCAGTTCTTC	CASSPLDFSRGEQFF
TRBV5-4	TRBJ2-5	NA	NA	TGTGCCAGCAGCTTGGCGCCAGGGAACAGACAAGAGACCCAGTACTTC	CASSLAPGNRQETQYF
TRBV4-3	TRBJ1-1	TRBD1	NA	TGCGCCAGCAGCCAAAGGACAGGGCCCACTGAAGCTTTCTTT	CASSQRTGPTEAFF